What follows describes a single T cell receptor beta chain. The sample holds many counts of this clonotype. Its antigen specificity is not known. Base-call qualities are not available, and no considerably larger clone is one nucleotide away. The germline V gene gives CDR1 as SQVTM and CDR2 as ANQGSEA. Germline trimming amounts to 2 bases on V and 2 bases on J, with 7 as the count of junction bases outside the gene matches. CDR3 length: 15 amino acids, cysteine to phenylalanine. Here the CDR3 DNA is all that survives: 45 bases in frame from base 1. The sample is drawn from a study of T-cell reconstitution after alpha-beta-depleted transplantation in children (dated by TCRdb to about 2016). For the study in its entirety: Using TCR repertoire profiling, the study quantitatively followed how T-cell immune reconstitution unfolded in children after TCRalphabeta/CD19-depleted allogeneic hematopoietic cell transplantation.

Library method: PCR. Sequencing instrument: Illumina HiSeq 2500. TCR libraries were prepared with molecular barcoding, using unique molecular identifiers to normalize TCRbeta repertoire quantification. TCRdb itself trimmed the public reads at Q25 with fastp, ran MiXCR and retained productive beta chains. Duplicate CDR3 protein sequences are folded into a single record with the most common DNA and genes. This sample lists 400,000 to 500,000 distinct CDR3 sequences; about 11% were detected once. Of the sample, over 4.5% is held by the ten largest clones. This receptor was obtained from a human donor who donated a stem cell graft to a child with acute myeloid leukemia. The sample here was PBMCs from the stem cell graft donor, taken from the stem cell graft. The V and J segments used are TRBV29-1 and TRBJ2-3, and 7 junctional nucleotides match TRBD2. CDR3 sequence: CSVERSSGVTDTQYF. The DNA reads as follows: TGCAGCGTTGAAAGATCAAGCGGGGTCACAGATACGCAGTATTTT.